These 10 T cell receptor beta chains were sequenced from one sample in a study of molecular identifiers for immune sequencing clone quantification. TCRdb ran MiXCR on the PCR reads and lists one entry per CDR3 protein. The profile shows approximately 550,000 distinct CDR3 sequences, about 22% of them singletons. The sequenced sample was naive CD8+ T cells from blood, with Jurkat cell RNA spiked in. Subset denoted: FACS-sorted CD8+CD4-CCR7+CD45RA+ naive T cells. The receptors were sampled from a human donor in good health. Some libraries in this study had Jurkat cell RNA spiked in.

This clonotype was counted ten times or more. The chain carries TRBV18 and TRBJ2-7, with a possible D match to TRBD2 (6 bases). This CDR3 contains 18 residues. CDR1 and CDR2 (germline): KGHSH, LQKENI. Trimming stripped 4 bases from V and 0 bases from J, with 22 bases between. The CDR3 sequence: CASSLQGGFEILSYEQYF. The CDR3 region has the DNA TGTGCCAGCTCACTCCAGGGAGGATTCGAGATCCTCTCCTACGAGCAGTACTTC.

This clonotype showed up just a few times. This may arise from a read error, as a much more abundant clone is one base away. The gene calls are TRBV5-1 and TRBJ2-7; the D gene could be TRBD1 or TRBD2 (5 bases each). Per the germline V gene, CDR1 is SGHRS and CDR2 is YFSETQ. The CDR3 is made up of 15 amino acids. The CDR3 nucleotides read TGCGCCAGCAGCCCGAGGGACCGCCTGACCTACGAGCGGTACTTC. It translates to CASSPRDRLTYERYF.

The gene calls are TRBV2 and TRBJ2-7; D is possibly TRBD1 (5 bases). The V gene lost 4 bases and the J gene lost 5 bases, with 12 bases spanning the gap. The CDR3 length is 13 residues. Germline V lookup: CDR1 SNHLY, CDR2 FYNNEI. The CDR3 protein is CASSGRTTHEQYF. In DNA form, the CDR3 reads TGTGCCAGCAGTGGAAGGACAACCCACGAGCAGTACTTC.

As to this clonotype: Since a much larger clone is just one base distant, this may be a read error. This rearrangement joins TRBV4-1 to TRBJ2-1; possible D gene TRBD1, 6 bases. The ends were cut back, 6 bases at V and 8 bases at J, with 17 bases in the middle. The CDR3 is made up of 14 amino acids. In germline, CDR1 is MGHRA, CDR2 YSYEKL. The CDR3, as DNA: TGCGCCAGCAGACACAGGGTGTCGTACGATGAGCAGTTCTTC. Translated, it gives CASRHRVSYDEQFF.

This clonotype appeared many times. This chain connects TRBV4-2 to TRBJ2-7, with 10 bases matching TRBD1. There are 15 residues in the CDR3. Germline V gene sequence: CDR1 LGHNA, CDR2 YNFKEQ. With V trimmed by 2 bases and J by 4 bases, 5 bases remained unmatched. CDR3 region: CASSQSGTGEYEQYF. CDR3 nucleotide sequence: TGTGCCAGCAGCCAATCCGGGACAGGGGAGTACGAGCAGTACTTC.

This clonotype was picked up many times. DNA of the CDR3: TGTGCCAGCAAGATAGCCTCTGGAAACACCATATATTTT. It yields the protein CASKIASGNTIYF. The J gene is TRBJ1-3, the V gene TRBV2; D unclear. CDR1 is SNHLY and CDR2 is FYNNEI in the germline V gene. V shed 7 bases and J shed 0 bases, with 7 bases lying between them. The CDR3 runs 13 residues. The full variable domain, in which reference TRBV2 and TRBJ1-3 provide the parts outside the CDR3, is EPEVTQTPSHQVTQMGQEVILRCVPISNHLYFYWYRQILGQKVEFLVSFYNNEISEKSEIFDDQFSVERPDGSNFTLKIRSTKLEDSAMYFCASKIASGNTIYFGEGSWLTVV.

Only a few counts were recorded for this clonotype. CDR3 coding DNA: TGTGCCAGCAGCGCCCCCCATAGGGGGTTCGAGACAGATACGCAGTATTTT. Translated, it gives CASSAPHRGFETDTQYF. The rearrangement uses TRBV9 and TRBJ2-3; D is perhaps TRBD1 (6 bases). V lost 3 bases and J lost 3, with 20 bases in between. The germline V gene encodes CDR1 SGDLS and CDR2 YYNGEE. The CDR3 covers 17 residues.

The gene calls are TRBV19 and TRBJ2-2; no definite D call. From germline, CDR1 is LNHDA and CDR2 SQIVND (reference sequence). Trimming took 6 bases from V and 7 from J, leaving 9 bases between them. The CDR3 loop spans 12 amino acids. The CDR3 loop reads CASRDPGGELFF. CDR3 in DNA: TGTGCCAGTAGAGACCCAGGCGGGGAGCTGTTTTTT.

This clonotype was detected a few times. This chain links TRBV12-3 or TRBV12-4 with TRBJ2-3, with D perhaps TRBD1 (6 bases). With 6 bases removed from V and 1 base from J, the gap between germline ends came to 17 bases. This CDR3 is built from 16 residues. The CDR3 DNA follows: TGTGCCAGCAGCCCAACAGGGACCCCTGGCACAGATACGCAGTATTTT. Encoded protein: CASSPTGTPGTDTQYF.

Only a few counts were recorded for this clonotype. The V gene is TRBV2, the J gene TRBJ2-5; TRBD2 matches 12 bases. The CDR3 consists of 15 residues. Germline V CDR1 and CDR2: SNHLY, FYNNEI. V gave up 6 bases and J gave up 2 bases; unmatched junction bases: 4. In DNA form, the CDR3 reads TGTGCCAGCAGCTGGACTAGCGGGGATCAAGAGACCCAGTACTTC. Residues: CASSWTSGDQETQYF.